The present TCR beta chain was sequenced within a study of blood T cell repertoires in COVID-19. Study overall: Material from acute and convalescent COVID-19 was sourced from the United States, Italy and Spain. T cells, B-cell-depleted T cells, or PBMCs supplied cDNA or gDNA.

In the original workflow: Reference gene primer amplification in the assay estimated nucleated cell counts. Clones were read by immunoSEQ multiplex PCR, and TCRdb kept only the in-frame ones, dropping some. That table gives V, J and clone size, and the DNA gave D and trimming. The repertoire holds 90,000 to 100,000 clones, with approximately 86% as singletons. Unmatched junction bases numbered 6, after V lost 3 bases and J lost 7 bases. Germline assignment: CDR1 SGHTA and CDR2 FQGNSA. This CDR3 has 14 residues. J is TRBJ2-1 and V is TRBV7-2; 7 bases line up with TRBD2. This receptor was obtained from an elderly man with acute or convalescent COVID-19. Sequencing used peripheral blood. The CDR3 nucleotides are TGTGCCAGCAGCTTGTGGGGCGGGAGAAATGAGCAGTTCTTC. As protein: CASSLWGGRNEQFF.